This TCR beta chain derives from a study of blood T cell repertoires in COVID-19 (dated by TCRdb to 2018 to 2021). About the investigation overall: The collaborator samples originated in the United States, Italy and Spain and spanned the acute and convalescent phases of COVID-19. The prospective study material was composed of cDNA or gDNA derived from T cells, B-cell-depleted T cells, or PBMCs. The dataset comprised deeply sampled blood TCRbeta repertoires from subjects exposed to, actively infected with, or recovered from COVID-19. The repertoires were made available in a free public database intended to serve as a resource for research on the immune response to SARS-CoV-2. Samples came from the ongoing ImmuneRACE study (first 160 participants) plus 1,254 subjects from 6 global collaborators. The sample metadata nearly always contained a de-identified subject ID, COVID-19 status, age in years and sex. HLA class I and class II types, where available, came from metadata supplied by the sample provider rather than from assay-based typing.

The collaborating institutions used their own protocols to collect whole blood in K2EDTA tubes. For TCRbeta analysis, collaborators shipped samples as frozen whole blood, isolated PBMCs, or DNA extracted from either of those sample types. To note about this clone: Its antigen has not been determined. Base qualities are not provided; no much larger clone lies one nucleotide away.

From the cysteine up to the phenylalanine, the CDR3 has a length of 12 residues. Just CDR3 DNA is preserved here, 36 bases in frame from base 1. Trimming costs V 4 bases and J 0 bases, and their ends lie 3 bases apart. CDR1 and CDR2, looked up from the germline V gene, are SGHRS and YFSETQ. Here is what the overall study found, with its caveats: Clinical and demographic metadata were provided uncurated, with the amount varying by source and participant.

The immunoSEQ Assay, a bias-controlled multiplex PCR, was used to amplify TCRbeta CDR3 regions from genomic DNA. The study's own analysis went as follows. Nucleated cell counts per sample were estimated from amplification of reference gene primers within the assay. Sequence reads were collapsed and filtered to measure the absolute abundance of every unique TCRbeta CDR3 rearrangement. For each sample, productive Simpson clonality was calculated as the square root of Simpson's diversity index across productive rearrangements. TCRdb stores this immuneACCESS table with in-frame sequences only. Part of the clones is absent; in the studies checked, under half of the shortfall reflects unresolved V genes, and no reason is known for the rest. D and trimming were read from the DNA, whereas the V and J calls and clone size are those reported in that table. The sample table contains approximately 280,000 clones; only one count was recorded for 80% to 90% of them. Approximately 4.2% of the sample lies in the top ten.

This chain is built from TRBV5-1 and TRBJ2-3, with the D gene not clear enough to name. The sequenced sample consisted of peripheral blood. The sequence was collected from a man aged 35 to 55 with acute or convalescent COVID-19. The CDR3 region reads CASSPSTDTQYF. In nucleotides, the sequence is TGCGCCAGCAGCCCGAGCACAGATACGCAGTATTTT.